The entry that follows covers one T cell receptor (beta chain) sequence. Germline V gene lookup returns CDR1 MNHEY and CDR2 SVGAGI. The CDR3 consists of 14 residues. V was clipped by 5 bases and J by 7 bases, with 15 bases between them. Both 60 Vbeta primers and 13 Jbeta primers went into the PCR. The data were produced by immunoSEQ multiplex PCR, yet TCRdb's version contains in-frame clones alone and is incomplete. In all, the sample yields about 35,000 clones. These data belong to a study of cytomegalovirus exposure and HLA in healthy donors. The chain is built from TRBV6-5 and TRBJ2-1; D possibly corresponds to TRBD1 (5 bases). The TCR sequence derives from a woman aged 40 to 50 in good health and CMV-seropositive. Sample: PBMCs. The CDR3 here is CASSRAGILNEQFF. The CDR3 coding sequence is TGTGCCAGCAGTAGGGCAGGGATTTTGAATGAGCAGTTCTTC.